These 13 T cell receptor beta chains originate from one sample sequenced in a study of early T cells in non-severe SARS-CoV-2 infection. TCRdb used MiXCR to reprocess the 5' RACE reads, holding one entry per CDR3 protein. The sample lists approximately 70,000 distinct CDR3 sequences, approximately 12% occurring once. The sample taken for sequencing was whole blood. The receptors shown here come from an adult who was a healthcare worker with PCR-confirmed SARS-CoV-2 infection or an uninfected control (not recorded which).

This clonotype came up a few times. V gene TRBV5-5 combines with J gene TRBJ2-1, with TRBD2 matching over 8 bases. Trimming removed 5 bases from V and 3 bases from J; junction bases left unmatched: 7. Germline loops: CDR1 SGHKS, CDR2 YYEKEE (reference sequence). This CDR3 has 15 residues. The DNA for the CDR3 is TGTGCCAGCAGTCCCGGAGCGGGGGACTACAATGAGCAGTTCTTC. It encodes CASSPGAGDYNEQFF. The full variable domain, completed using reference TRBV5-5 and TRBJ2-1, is DAGVTQSPTHLIKTRGQQVTLRCSPISGHKSVSWYQQVLGQGPQFIFQYYEKEERGRGNFPDRFSARQFPNYSSELNVNALLLGDSALYLCASSPGAGDYNEQFFGPGTRLTVL.

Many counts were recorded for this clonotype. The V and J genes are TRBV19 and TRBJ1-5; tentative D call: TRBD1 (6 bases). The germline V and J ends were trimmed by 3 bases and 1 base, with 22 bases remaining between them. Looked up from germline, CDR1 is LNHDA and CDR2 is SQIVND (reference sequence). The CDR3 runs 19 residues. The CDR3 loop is CASSILGGLKAWSNQPQHF. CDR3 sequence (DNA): TGTGCCAGTAGTATTTTAGGGGGGTTGAAGGCTTGGAGCAATCAGCCCCAGCATTTT.

CDR3 protein: CASSGWGRDYEQYF. Written as DNA, the CDR3 is TGTGCCAGCAGTGGGTGGGGCAGAGACTACGAGCAGTACTTC. The chain links TRBV25-1 to TRBJ2-7; D is perhaps TRBD1 (5 bases). V lost 4 bases to trimming and J lost 3 bases, with 13 bases between them. Germline-derived CDR1 and CDR2 are MGHDK and SYGVNS. This CDR3 region has 14 residues.

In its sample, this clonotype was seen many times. Here the CDR3 reads CAISDRPGVYNEQFF. Written as DNA, the CDR3 is TGTGCCATCAGTGACCGGCCAGGGGTCTACAATGAGCAGTTCTTC. This sequence joins TRBV10-3 and TRBJ2-1; possible D gene TRBD1, 6 bases. V lost 3 bases and J lost 3, with 12 bases in between. Germline CDR1 is ENHRY and CDR2 is SYGVKD. The CDR3 contains 15 residues.

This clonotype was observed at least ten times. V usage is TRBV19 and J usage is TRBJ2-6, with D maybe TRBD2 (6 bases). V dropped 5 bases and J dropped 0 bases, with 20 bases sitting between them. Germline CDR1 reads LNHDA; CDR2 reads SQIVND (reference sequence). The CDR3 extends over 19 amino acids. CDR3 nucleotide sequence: TGTGCCAGTAGTTCAACGGAGGGCCCTTATTCCTCTGGGGCCAACGTCCTGACTTTC. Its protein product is CASSSTEGPYSSGANVLTF.

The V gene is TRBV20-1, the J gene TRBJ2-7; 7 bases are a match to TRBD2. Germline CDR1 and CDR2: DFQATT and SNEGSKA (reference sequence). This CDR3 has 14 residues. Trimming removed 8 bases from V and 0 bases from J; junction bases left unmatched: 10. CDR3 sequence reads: CSIREGSNSYEQYF. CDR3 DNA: TGCAGTATTAGGGAGGGGAGTAACTCCTACGAGCAGTACTTC.

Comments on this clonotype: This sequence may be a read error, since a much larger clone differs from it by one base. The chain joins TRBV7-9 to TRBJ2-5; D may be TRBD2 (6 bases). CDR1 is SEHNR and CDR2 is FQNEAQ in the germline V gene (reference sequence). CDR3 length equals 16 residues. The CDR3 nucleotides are TGTGCCAGCAGCTTAAAGTTCAGTAGCGGTCAAGAGACCCAGCACTTC. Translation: CASSLKFSSGQETQHF.

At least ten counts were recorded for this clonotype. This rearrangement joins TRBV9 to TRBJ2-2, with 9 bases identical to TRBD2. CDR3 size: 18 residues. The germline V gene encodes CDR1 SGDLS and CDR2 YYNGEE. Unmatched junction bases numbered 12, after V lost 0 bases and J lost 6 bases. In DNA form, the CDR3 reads TGTGCCAGCAGCGTAGATGGTAGCGGGAGCAGACACCCCGGGGAGCTGTTTTTT. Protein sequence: CASSVDGSGSRHPGELFF.

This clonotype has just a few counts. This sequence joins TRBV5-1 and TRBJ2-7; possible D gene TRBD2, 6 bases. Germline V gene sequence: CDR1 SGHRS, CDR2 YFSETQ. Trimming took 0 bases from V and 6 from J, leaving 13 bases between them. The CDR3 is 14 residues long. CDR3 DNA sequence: TGCGCCAGCAGCTTGGGCAGCGGGTATTCCGAGCAGTACTTC. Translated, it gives CASSLGSGYSEQYF.

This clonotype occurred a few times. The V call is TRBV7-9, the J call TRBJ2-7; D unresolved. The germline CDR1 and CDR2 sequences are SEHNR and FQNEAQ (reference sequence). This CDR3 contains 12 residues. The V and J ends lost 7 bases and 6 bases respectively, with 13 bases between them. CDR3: CASTDVRAEQYF. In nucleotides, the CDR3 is TGTGCCAGCACAGATGTACGGGCCGAGCAGTACTTC.

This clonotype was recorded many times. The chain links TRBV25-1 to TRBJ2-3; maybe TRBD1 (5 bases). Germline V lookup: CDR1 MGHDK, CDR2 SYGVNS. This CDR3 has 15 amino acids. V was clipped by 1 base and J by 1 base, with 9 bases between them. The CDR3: CASSEWGTGTDTQYF. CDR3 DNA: TGTGCCAGCAGTGAATGGGGCACAGGCACAGATACGCAGTATTTT.

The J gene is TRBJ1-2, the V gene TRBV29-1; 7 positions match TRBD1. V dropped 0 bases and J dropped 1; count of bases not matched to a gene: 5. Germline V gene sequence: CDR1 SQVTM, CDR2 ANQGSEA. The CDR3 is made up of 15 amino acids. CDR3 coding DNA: TGCAGCGTTGAAGACCTGACAGGGTATAACTATGGCTACACCTTC. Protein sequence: CSVEDLTGYNYGYTF.

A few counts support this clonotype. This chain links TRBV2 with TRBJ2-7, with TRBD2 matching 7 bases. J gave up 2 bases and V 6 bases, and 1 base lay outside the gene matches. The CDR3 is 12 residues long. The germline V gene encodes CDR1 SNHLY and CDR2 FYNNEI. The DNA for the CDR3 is TGTGCCAGCAGGGCGGGAGCCTACGAGCAGTACTTC. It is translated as CASRAGAYEQYF.